Presented here are 5 T cell receptor beta chains from one specimen sequenced in a study of control samples from healthy donors and cancer patients. The repertoire was sequenced with immunoSEQ multiplex PCR; TCRdb's copy has only in-frame clones and lacks some. Among 150,000 to 200,000 clones listed, 90% to 95% were seen once. The sample comprised blood. These receptors were collected from a woman aged 25 to 39 in good health.

The chain couples TRBV6-5 to TRBJ1-2; D possibly corresponds to TRBD1 (6 bases). The ends were cut back, 6 bases at V and 5 bases at J, with 13 bases in the middle. The germline V gene encodes CDR1 MNHEY and CDR2 SVGAGI. The CDR3 consists of 13 residues. This CDR3 reads CASRSGQRYGYTF. The CDR3 nucleotides are TGTGCCAGCAGGTCCGGACAGCGATATGGCTACACCTTC.

This chain connects TRBV5-6 to TRBJ2-3; 10 bases agree with TRBD1. CDR3 length equals 16 residues. With V trimmed by 5 bases and J by 2 bases, 8 bases remained unmatched. Germline CDR1 SGHDT, CDR2 YYEEEE. This CDR3 is CASRPGTGDSTDTQYF. DNA of the CDR3: TGTGCCAGCAGGCCCGGGACAGGGGATTCCACAGATACGCAGTATTTT.

The chain has TRBV6-5 and TRBJ1-3; possibly TRBD1 for D (5 bases). The CDR3 is made up of 16 amino acids. Trimming removed 2 bases at V and 4 bases at J, with 15 bases between. Germline V lookup: CDR1 MNHEY, CDR2 SVGAGI. The CDR3 sequence: CASSYGGRGGGNTIYF. CDR3 coding DNA: TGTGCCAGCAGTTACGGGGGGAGGGGTGGCGGAAACACCATATATTTT.

This chain joins TRBV9 and TRBJ2-3, with a tentative D call TRBD2 (6 bases). Trimming removed 0 bases from V and 5 bases from J, with 13 bases in between. From germline, CDR1 is SGDLS and CDR2 YYNGEE. The CDR3 covers 15 residues. CDR3 region: CASSVGGLGGDTQYF. CDR3 DNA sequence: TGTGCCAGCAGCGTAGGGGGACTGGGGGGAGATACGCAGTATTTT.

The V and J genes are TRBV27 and TRBJ2-7; D may be TRBD1 (6 bases). This CDR3 comprises 14 residues. Germline loops: CDR1 MNHEY, CDR2 SMNVEV (reference sequence). V was pared by 4 bases and J by 0 bases, with 10 bases between. In DNA, the CDR3 is TGTGCCAGCAGTTGGGACACGAGCTCCTACGAGCAGTACTTC. Translated, it gives CASSWDTSSYEQYF.